Listed below are T cell receptor beta chains from one sample, sequenced in a study of blood T cell repertoires in COVID-19. Sequencing used immunoSEQ multiplex PCR; TCRdb keeps in-frame clones, though not all of them. This table holds approximately 210,000 clones, about 85% found once. Sequenced material: peripheral blood. These receptors were collected from a man in his 70s with acute or convalescent COVID-19. The CDR3 runs from the conserved cysteine through the conserved F or W. D genes are given only for firm matches. The size field is filled for only some rows; it gives once, few, many or a size class.

v_gene	j_gene	abundance	d_gene	len	CDR3aa	CDR3nt
TRBV5-1	TRBJ2-7	NA	TRBD2	15	CASSFSGGSSYEQYF	TGCGCCAGCAGCTTTAGCGGGGGTAGCTCCTACGAGCAGTACTTC
TRBV5-4	TRBJ2-3	NA	NA	16	CASSLYGRDSTDTQYF	TGTGCCAGCAGCTTGTACGGTCGGGATAGCACAGATACGCAGTATTTT
TRBV12-3/TRBV12-4	TRBJ2-7	NA	TRBD2	11	CASGSPGEQYF	TGTGCTAGCGGGAGTCCGGGGGAGCAGTACTTC
TRBV5-6	TRBJ2-1	few	TRBD2	14	CASSGVAGALEQFF	TGTGCCAGCAGCGGGGTAGCGGGAGCTCTTGAGCAGTTCTTC
TRBV6-5	TRBJ1-1	NA	NA	13	CASSPRRNTEAFF	TGTGCCAGCAGTCCACGTAGGAACACTGAAGCTTTCTTT
TRBV7-9	TRBJ2-1	few	TRBD1	15	CASSAGQGSYNEQFF	TGTGCCAGCAGCGCCGGACAGGGGTCCTACAATGAGCAGTTCTTC
TRBV5-1	TRBJ1-5	NA	TRBD1	15	CASSVQGDSNQPQHF	TGCGCCAGCAGCGTACAGGGGGATAGCAATCAGCCCCAGCATTTT
TRBV20-1	TRBJ1-1	NA	NA	14	CSASLDQGSREAFF	TGCAGTGCTAGTTTGGATCAGGGTTCGCGTGAAGCTTTCTTT
TRBV25-1	TRBJ2-2	few	TRBD2	17	CASSEPSGRLNTGELFF	TGTGCCAGCAGTGAACCTAGCGGGAGGCTGAACACCGGGGAGCTGTTTTTT
TRBV29-1	TRBJ2-3	NA	NA	12	CSVWTSTDTQYF	TGCAGCGTTTGGACAAGCACAGATACGCAGTATTTT
TRBV7-9	TRBJ2-1	NA	NA	15	CASSLARGFGDEQFF	TGTGCCAGCAGCTTAGCGCGAGGATTTGGCGATGAGCAGTTCTTC
TRBV2	TRBJ1-1	NA	NA	13	CASSGPGGTEAFF	TGTGCCAGCAGCGGGCCCGGGGGGACTGAAGCTTTCTTT
TRBV7-2	TRBJ2-2	NA	NA	15	CASSASATNTGELFF	TGTGCCAGCAGCGCTAGCGCTACGAACACCGGGGAGCTGTTTTTT
TRBV10-3	TRBJ1-1	NA	NA	13	CAIKQQGNTEAFF	TGTGCCATCAAACAACAGGGAAACACTGAAGCTTTCTTT
TRBV6-5	TRBJ1-4	once	NA	15	CASSYVTGSYEKLFF	TGTGCCAGCAGTTACGTTACAGGGAGCTATGAAAAACTGTTTTTT
TRBV6-6	TRBJ2-7	NA	NA	13	CASSYLQGSEQYF	TGTGCCAGCAGTTACTTGCAGGGGTCGGAGCAGTACTTC
TRBV6-6	TRBJ2-3	NA	TRBD1	13	CAGAQGLPDTQYF	TGTGCCGGCGCACAGGGGCTCCCCGATACGCAGTATTTT
TRBV5-4	TRBJ1-2	NA	NA	14	CASSLGGWDYGYTF	TGTGCCAGCAGCCTAGGTGGGTGGGACTATGGCTACACCTTC
TRBV10-3	TRBJ1-4	NA	NA	10	CAIGQEKLFF	TGTGCCATCGGGCAGGAAAAACTGTTTTTT
TRBV27	TRBJ2-3	NA	TRBD2	16	CASSLLAGSITDTQYF	TGTGCCAGCAGTTTACTAGCGGGATCAATCACAGATACGCAGTATTTT